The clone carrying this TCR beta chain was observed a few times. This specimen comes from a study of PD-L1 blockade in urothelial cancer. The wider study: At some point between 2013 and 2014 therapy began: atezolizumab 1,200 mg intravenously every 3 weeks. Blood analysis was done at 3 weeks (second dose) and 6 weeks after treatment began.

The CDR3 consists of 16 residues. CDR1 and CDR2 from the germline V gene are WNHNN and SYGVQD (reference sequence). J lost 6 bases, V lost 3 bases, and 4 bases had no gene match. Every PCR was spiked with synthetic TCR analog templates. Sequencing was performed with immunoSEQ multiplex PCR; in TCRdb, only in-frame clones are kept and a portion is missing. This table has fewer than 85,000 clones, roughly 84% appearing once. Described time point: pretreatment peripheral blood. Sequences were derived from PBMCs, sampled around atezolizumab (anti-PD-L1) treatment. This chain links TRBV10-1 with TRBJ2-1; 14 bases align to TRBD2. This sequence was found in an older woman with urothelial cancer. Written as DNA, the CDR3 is TGCGCCAGCAGTGACCCGGGACTAGCGGGAGCCAATGAGCAGTTCTTC. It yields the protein CASSDPGLAGANEQFF.